This record concerns one T cell receptor (beta chain) sequence. V dropped 2 bases and J dropped 2 bases, with 11 bases sitting between them. The CDR3 sequence is 15 residues long. Per the germline V gene, CDR1 is SGHTA and CDR2 is FQGNSA. The data are from a study of blood T cell repertoires in COVID-19. The repertoire was sequenced with immunoSEQ multiplex PCR; TCRdb's copy has only in-frame clones and lacks some. There are about 220,000 clones in the sample; under 90% occur only once, and roughly 21% lies in the top ten. Sequenced material: peripheral blood. The chain employs TRBV7-2 and TRBJ2-3; D is undetermined. The sequence came from a man aged 30-40 years with active or convalescent COVID-19. The CDR3 DNA sequence: TGTGCCAGCAGCTTAAGTGGCGGCAACACAGATACGCAGTATTTT. The encoded protein is CASSLSGGNTDTQYF.